These 3 T cell receptor beta chains came from one sample sequenced in a study of CD8+ T cells in alopecia areata. cDNA reverse transcribed from extracted RNA served as the sequencing template. Here immunoSEQ multiplex PCR was the method, and the copy in TCRdb shows in-frame clones only, minus some. This table has 90,000 to 120,000 clones, almost 60% appearing once. The specimen sequenced was CD8+ T cells sorted from blood. These receptors were obtained from a human donor in good health.

The rearrangement links TRBV29-1 to TRBJ2-1, with 7 bases identical to TRBD1. Germline CDR1 and CDR2: SQVTM and ANQGSEA. The trim removed 7 bases at V and 3 bases at J, leaving 9 bases unmatched. This CDR3 contains 14 residues. The CDR3 nucleotides read TGCAGCGCCGGGGACAGCGGAGACTACAATGAGCAGTTCTTC. As protein: CSAGDSGDYNEQFF.

The rearrangement links TRBV6-6 to TRBJ1-5; D remains unclear. From germline, CDR1 is MNHNY and CDR2 SVGAGI (reference sequence). V was clipped by 0 bases and J by 2 bases, with 5 bases between them. This CDR3 is 14 amino acids long. The DNA of the CDR3 is TGTGCCAGCAGTTACTCGGGAGGCAATCAGCCCCAGCATTTT. The encoded protein is CASSYSGGNQPQHF.

The table lists this clone with a few counts. CDR3 sequence: CASSFGDTSSYEQYF. The CDR3 DNA is TGTGCCAGCAGCTTCGGGGACACGAGCTCCTACGAGCAGTACTTC. The chain is built from TRBV13 and TRBJ2-7, with D perhaps TRBD1 (6 bases). In germline, CDR1 is PRHDT, CDR2 FYEKMQ (reference sequence). The CDR3 is 15 amino acids. The V end lost 3 bases, the J end lost 0 bases, and 12 bases lay between the germline ends. Full variable domain (missing parts from reference TRBV13 and TRBJ2-7): AAGVIQSPRHLIKEKRETATLKCYPIPRHDTVYWYQQGPGQDPQFLISFYEKMQSDKGSIPDRFSAQQFSDYHSELNMSSLELGDSALYFCASSFGDTSSYEQYFGPGTRLTVT.